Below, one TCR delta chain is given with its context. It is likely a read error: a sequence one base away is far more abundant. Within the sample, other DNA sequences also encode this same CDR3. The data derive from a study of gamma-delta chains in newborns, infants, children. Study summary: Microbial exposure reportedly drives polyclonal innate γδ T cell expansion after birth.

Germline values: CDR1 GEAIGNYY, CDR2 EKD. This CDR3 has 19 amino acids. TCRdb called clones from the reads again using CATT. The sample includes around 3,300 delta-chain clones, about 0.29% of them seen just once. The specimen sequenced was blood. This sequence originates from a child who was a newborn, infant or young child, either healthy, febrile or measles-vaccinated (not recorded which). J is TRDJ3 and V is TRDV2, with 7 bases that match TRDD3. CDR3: CACDTVLGPSSWDTRQMFF. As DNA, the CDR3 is TGTGCCTGTGACACGGTACTGGGGCCCAGCTCCTGGGACACCCGTCAGATGTTTTTC.